This T cell receptor (beta chain) was recovered during a study of cytomegalovirus exposure and HLA in healthy donors. Study outcomes and limitations: Across donors, presence/absence analyses took sequencing depth to be roughly uniform. Specificity of a few CMV-associated chains for CMV antigens was verified in vitro. Analysis was carried out at a later point, and it linked a missense DCLRE1C variant to TCR beta V- and J-gene trimming. Reports described diagnosis of cytomegalovirus status by the classifier as highly specific and sensitive.

The CDR3 extends over 15 amino acids. V trimming: 0 bases; J trimming: 3 bases; junction bases outside the gene matches: 5. The germline CDR1 and CDR2 sequences are SEHNR and FQNEAQ (reference sequence). 13 Jbeta primers and 60 Vbeta primers were used for the PCR. Assay: immunoSEQ multiplex PCR; the TCRdb copy retains only in-frame clones and omits some. Here the sample spans approximately 160,000 clones, about four fifths being singletons. A remark on this clone: Antigen unknown.

This chain uses TRBV7-9 with TRBJ2-7, with 7 bases identical to TRBD1. Sequences were obtained from PBMCs. The source is a man between 25 and 39 years old in good health and CMV-seropositive. The CDR3 region is CASSLAAGGYYEQYF. The DNA of the CDR3 is TGTGCCAGCAGCTTAGCCGCAGGGGGTTACTACGAGCAGTACTTC.